This TCR beta chain emerged from a study of blood T cell repertoires in COVID-19. Germline lookup yields CDR1 MNHEY and CDR2 SMNVEV (reference sequence). The CDR3 runs 19 residues. V lost 6 bases to trimming and J lost 6 bases; unmatched junction nucleotides: 20. Sequenced by immunoSEQ multiplex PCR; TCRdb stores in-frame clones only, minus some. The sample carries 150,000 or so clones, approximately 90% recorded once. The sequence came from a woman aged 35 to 49 who had been exposed to COVID-19. V and J are TRBV27 and TRBJ2-1, with 10 bases identical to TRBD2. Source material: PBMCs or T cells enriched from blood (not recorded which). CDR3 nucleotide sequence: TGTGCCAGCAGCGCCGTAGCGGGAGGCTACGGGACTGTGGTCAATGAGCAGTTCTTC. This encodes CASSAVAGGYGTVVNEQFF.